The following is a T cell receptor (beta chain) sequence with its context. Its antigen target is currently unknown. No much larger clone is present one base from it, and per-base qualities are unavailable. The germline V gene yields MDHEN for CDR1 and SYDVKM for CDR2. The CDR3 numbers 14 residues from cysteine through phenylalanine. The only DNA kept is the CDR3, 42 bases in frame from the first base. Deletion took 2 bases off V and 6 bases off J, with a span of 14 bases between the germline ends. The data originate from a study of T cell responses to AZD1222 COVID-19 vaccine (dated by TCRdb to about 2021). Regarding the study in general: TCR sequencing covered about 230 trial participants: 207 given two doses of AZD1222 and around 25 given two doses of MenACWY control vaccine. Trial participants were enrolled into age subgroups of 18-55, 56-69 and 70-plus years, which contained 148, 28 and 57 TCR-sequenced participants, respectively. Study-wide conclusions, independent of this receptor: Epitopes outside the regions mutated in the B.1.351 and B.1.1.7 variants were reportedly recognized by nearly half of the unique spike-specific TCRs. Conclusions about previously exposed vaccinees were limited because only six AZD1222 recipients were SARS-CoV-2 seropositive at baseline. Participants were mostly white British and included more females than males, and it was suggested by the authors that clonal diversity may have been underestimated. Spike-specific TCR breadth and depth rose significantly after two AZD1222 doses compared with day 0 and with MenACWY recipients. Vaccine-associated CD4 TCRs spanned the whole spike protein, with dominant responses in regions 160-218 and 743-854. The 56-69-year group was small, and its depth increase did not reach significance, likely because of low power. Because no day 14 peak-response samples were available, the repertoires could be characterized only after the peak T cell response.

The CDR3 regions of human TCRbeta chains were analyzed by immunosequencing. On the authors' methods: Repertoire TCRs were matched against a reference library of SARS-CoV-2-specific TCRs generated with the MIRA antigen-specificity platform. Breadth meant the fraction of unique TCRs that were SARS-CoV-2-associated, whereas depth meant the fraction of total T cells that were SARS-CoV-2-associated. Using the MIRA data, every spike-specific TCR was mapped to the spike region that the TCR reacted to and assigned to either a CD4 or a CD8 class. Log10-transformed breadth and depth values were compared by one-way ANOVA with Sidak's multiple comparisons tests. TCRdb re-hosts the immuneACCESS table, in-frame sequences only. Its copies lack some clones; in the studies checked, an unresolved V gene accounts for under half of them, and the cause for the rest is not known. V, J and clone size are taken as reported in that table, and D and trimming were inferred from the DNA itself. This sample gives 190,000 or so clones in total; roughly 91% of them show up just once. Of the sample, about 24% is held by the ten largest clones.

The time point label here, explained by the study, means: about 28 days (+/-7) after the second vaccine dose. Because spike-specific TCR depth and breadth did not differ between the two schedules, AZD1222 recipients who got a second dose at roughly 4 weeks were pooled with those who got a second dose at roughly 12 weeks. The vaccinee samples were drawn from two UK trials, COV001 and COV002, one of which was a single-blind randomized controlled phase 2/3 trial testing AZD1222 (ChAdOx1 nCoV-19) in healthy adults. Trial participant PBMC samples were collected at day 0 and day 28 after the second dose for TCRbeta chain sequencing.

The sequences come from peripheral blood, collected 28 days after the second AZD1222 dose. The clonotype was recovered from an adult who received the AZD1222 COVID-19 vaccine. The V gene is TRBV28 and the J gene is TRBJ2-7; TRBD1 could be the D gene, as 5 bases match. The CDR3 region: CASSLAGSGREQYF. The nucleotide sequence reads as follows: TGTGCCAGCAGTTTAGCAGGGTCCGGCCGCGAGCAGTACTTC.